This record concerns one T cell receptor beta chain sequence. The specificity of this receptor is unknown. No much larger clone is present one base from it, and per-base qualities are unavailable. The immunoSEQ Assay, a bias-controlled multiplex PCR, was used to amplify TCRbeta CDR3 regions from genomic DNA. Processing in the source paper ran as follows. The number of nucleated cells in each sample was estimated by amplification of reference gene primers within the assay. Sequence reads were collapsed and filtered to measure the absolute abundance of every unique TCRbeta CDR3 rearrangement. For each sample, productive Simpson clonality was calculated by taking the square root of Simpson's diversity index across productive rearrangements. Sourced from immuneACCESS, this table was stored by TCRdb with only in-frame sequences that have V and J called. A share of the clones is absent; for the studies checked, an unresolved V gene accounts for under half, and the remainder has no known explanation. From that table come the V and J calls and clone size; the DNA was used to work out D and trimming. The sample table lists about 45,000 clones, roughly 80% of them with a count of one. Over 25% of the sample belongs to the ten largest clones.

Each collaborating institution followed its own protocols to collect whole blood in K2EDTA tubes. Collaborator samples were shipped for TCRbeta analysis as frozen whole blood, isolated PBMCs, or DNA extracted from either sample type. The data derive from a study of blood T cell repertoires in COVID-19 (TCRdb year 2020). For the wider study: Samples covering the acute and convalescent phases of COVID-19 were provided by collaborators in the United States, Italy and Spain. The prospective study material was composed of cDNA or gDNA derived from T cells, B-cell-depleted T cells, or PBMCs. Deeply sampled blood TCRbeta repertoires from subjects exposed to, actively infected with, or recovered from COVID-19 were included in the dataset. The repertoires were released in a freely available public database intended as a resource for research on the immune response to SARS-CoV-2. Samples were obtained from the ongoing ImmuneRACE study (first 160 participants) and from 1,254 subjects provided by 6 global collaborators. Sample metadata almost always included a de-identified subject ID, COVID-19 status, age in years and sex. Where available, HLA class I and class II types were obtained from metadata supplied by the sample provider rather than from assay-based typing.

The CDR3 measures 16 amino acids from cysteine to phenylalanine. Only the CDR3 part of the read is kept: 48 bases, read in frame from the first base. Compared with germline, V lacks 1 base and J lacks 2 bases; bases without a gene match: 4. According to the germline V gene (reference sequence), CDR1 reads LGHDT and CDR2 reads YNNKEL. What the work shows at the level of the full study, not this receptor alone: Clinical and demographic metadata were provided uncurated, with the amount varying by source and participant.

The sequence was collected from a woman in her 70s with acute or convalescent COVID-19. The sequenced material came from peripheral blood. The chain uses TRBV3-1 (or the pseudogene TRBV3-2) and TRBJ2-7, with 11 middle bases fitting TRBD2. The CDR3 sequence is CASSQGKLAGAYEQYF. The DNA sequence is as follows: TGTGCCAGCAGCCAAGGGAAACTAGCGGGGGCCTACGAGCAGTACTTC.